The 32 T cell receptor beta chains reported below all come from one sample, sequenced in a study of T cells after yellow fever vaccination. TCRdb called the 5' RACE reads again in MiXCR, with one record for every CDR3 protein. The sample holds under 400,000 distinct CDR3 sequences, around 12% seen once. This material consisted of CD4+ T cells sorted from PBMCs, taken 15 days after the yellow fever booster vaccination. All receptors come from a man younger than 30 who received the YFV17D yellow fever vaccine.

This clonotype has only a few counts. The CDR3, as DNA: TGTGCCAGCAGCGTAGTAGGGACCGGGAATTCACCCCTCCACTTT. This gives the protein CASSVVGTGNSPLHF. The gene calls are TRBV9 and TRBJ1-6, with D possibly matching TRBD1 (5 bases). Trimming removed 0 bases from V and 7 bases from J, with 11 bases in between. The V gene's germline CDR1 is SGDLS and CDR2 YYNGEE. This CDR3 is built from 15 residues. The full variable domain, with the rest looked up from reference TRBV9 and TRBJ1-6, is DSGVTQTPKHLITATGQRVTLRCSPRSGDLSVYWYQQSLDQGLQFLIQYYNGEERAKGNILERFSAQQFPDLHSELNLSSLELGDSALYFCASSVVGTGNSPLHFGNGTRLTVT.

This clonotype was seen more than once but under ten times. The chain recombines TRBV7-7 with TRBJ2-1, with D possibly called TRBD1 or TRBD2 (6 bases each). In germline, CDR1 is SSHAT, CDR2 FNYEAQ (reference sequence). This CDR3 comprises 13 residues. The V end was cut by 3 bases, the J end by 7 bases, with 10 bases between. The CDR3, as DNA: TGTGCCAGCAGCTTCGGGGGCCGGAATGAGCAGTTCTTC. As protein: CASSFGGRNEQFF.

This clonotype has at least ten counts. This chain connects TRBV10-1 to TRBJ2-1; D uncertain. Per the germline V gene, CDR1 is WNHNN and CDR2 is SYGVQD (reference sequence). The CDR3 is made up of 12 amino acids. V lost 6 bases, J lost 9 bases, and 12 bases lay in between. The CDR3 DNA is TGCGCCAGCAGCGACCCCGGACGTGAGCAGTTCTTC. Its translation: CASSDPGREQFF.

The chain uses TRBV20-1 and TRBJ2-1, with TRBD1 as a possible D gene (7 bases). V lost 5 bases to trimming and J lost 6 bases, with 20 bases between them. There are 15 residues in the CDR3. CDR1 DFQATT and CDR2 SNEGSKA come from the germline V gene (reference sequence). This CDR3 reads CSADREASDRNEQFF. CDR3 coding DNA: TGCAGTGCTGACAGGGAGGCTAGCGATCGCAATGAGCAGTTCTTC.

With respect to this clonotype: The junction differs from germline at one of its ends, possibly a read error. CDR3 sequence: CACSSALGYTF. The CDR3 DNA reads as TGTGCCTGCAGTTCCGCCTTGGGGTACACCTTC. The rearrangement links TRBV6-5 to TRBJ1-2; no definite D call. In germline, CDR1 is MNHEY, CDR2 SVGAGI. This CDR3 region has 11 residues.

This chain uses TRBV7-3 with TRBJ2-3, with D perhaps given as TRBD1 or TRBD2 (5 bases each). The V gene's germline CDR1 is SGHTA and CDR2 FQGTGA. V dropped 5 bases and J dropped 2 bases, with 11 bases sitting between them. The CDR3 sequence is 14 residues long. The CDR3 loop is CASSVGAHTDTQYF. In DNA form, the CDR3 reads TGTGCCAGCAGCGTCGGGGCCCACACAGATACGCAGTATTTT.

The chain links TRBV27 to TRBJ1-6, with TRBD1 matching over 8 bases. Germline CDR1 and CDR2: MNHEY and SMNVEV (reference sequence). This CDR3 has 15 residues. Germline trimming cut 4 bases from V and 7 bases from J; bases unmatched to any gene: 6. This CDR3 is CASSYFRDRNSPLHF. Written as DNA, the CDR3 is TGTGCCAGCAGTTACTTTCGGGACAGGAATTCACCCCTCCACTTT.

A few counts support this clonotype. The V gene is TRBV5-1, the J gene TRBJ2-7; D perhaps matches TRBD2 (5 bases). The CDR3 length is 14 residues. Germline CDR1 and CDR2: SGHRS and YFSETQ. Between the trimmed V and J ends, which lost 1 base and 3 bases, there was a span of 11 bases. The CDR3: CASSLQYRGYEQYF. The DNA for the CDR3 is TGCGCCAGCAGCTTGCAGTATCGGGGCTACGAGCAGTACTTC.

V usage is TRBV24-1 and J usage is TRBJ1-5, with a tentative D call TRBD1 (5 bases). Germline values: CDR1 KGHDR, CDR2 SFDVKD. Trimming pared 9 bases from V and 0 bases from J, leaving 8 bases between. CDR3 length: 13 amino acids. CDR3 nucleotide sequence: TGTGCCACCCAGGGTTATAGCAATCAGCCCCAGCATTTT. It translates to CATQGYSNQPQHF.

The chain carries TRBV29-1 and TRBJ1-1; D gene uncertain. The ends were cut back, 4 bases at V and 0 bases at J, with 6 bases in the middle. The germline CDR1 and CDR2 sequences are SQVTM and ANQGSEA. This CDR3 is 12 amino acids long. CDR3 nucleotides: TGCAGCGTTGGCGGAGTGAACACTGAAGCTTTCTTT. Its translation is CSVGGVNTEAFF.

This clonotype appeared many times. This CDR3 reads CASSWGTGSYEQYV. As DNA, the CDR3 is TGCGCCAGCAGCTGGGGGACAGGCTCCTACGAGCAGTACGTC. The chain is built from TRBV5-1 and TRBJ2-7, with 8 bases lining up with TRBD1. Germline-derived CDR1 and CDR2 are SGHRS and YFSETQ. This CDR3 is built from 14 residues. V was pared by 3 bases and J by 0 bases, with 2 bases of the junction left unmatched.

CDR3 sequence (DNA): TGTGCCACCAGATCCGGGCTGGGGAACACTGAAGCTTTCTTT. It codes for CATRSGLGNTEAFF. V gene TRBV24-1 combines with J gene TRBJ1-1; D not resolved. Trimming stripped 7 bases from V and 1 base from J, with 12 bases between. Germline values: CDR1 KGHDR, CDR2 SFDVKD. The CDR3 contains 14 residues.

The CDR3 DNA reads TGCGCCAGCAGCTTGGAGACGGCGAACACTGAAGCTTTCTTT. Its translation is CASSLETANTEAFF. The chain carries TRBV5-1 and TRBJ1-1; D unclear. With 0 bases removed from V and 1 base from J, the gap between germline ends came to 7 bases. Germline-derived CDR1 and CDR2 are SGHRS and YFSETQ. The CDR3 totals 14 residues.

This clonotype was counted between two and nine times. The V and J genes are TRBV6-6 and TRBJ1-2, with D maybe TRBD1 (5 bases). The CDR3 has 15 residues. Per germline, CDR1 MNHNY and CDR2 SVGAGI (reference sequence). The ends were cut back, 5 bases at V and 7 bases at J, with 20 bases in the middle. For the CDR3, the DNA is TGTGCCAGCAGTCCCTGGGGTTGGGGGGAATTTGGCTACACCTTC. This sequence encodes CASSPWGWGEFGYTF.

The chain combines TRBV20-1 with TRBJ2-7, with TRBD2 matching 11 bases. CDR1 DFQATT and CDR2 SNEGSKA come from the germline V gene (reference sequence). J gave up 5 bases and V 6 bases, and 9 bases lay outside the gene matches. The CDR3 spans 14 residues. CDR3 residues: CSAVAGGPVDEQYF. DNA for the CDR3: TGCAGTGCGGTAGCGGGGGGGCCGGTAGACGAGCAGTACTTC.

The sample holds a few counts of this clonotype. This chain connects TRBV7-8 to TRBJ2-6, with D hard to call. The germline V gene has CDR1 SGHVS and CDR2 FQNEAQ. Trimming removed 1 base from V and 0 bases from J, with 19 bases in between. The length of the CDR3 is 20 residues. Written as DNA, the CDR3 is TGTGCCAGCAGCTTAGTAGGCCGCAGGATTTTCGACTCTGGGGCCAACGTCCTGACTTTC. This translates into CASSLVGRRIFDSGANVLTF.

The chain uses TRBV7-2 and TRBJ1-4; maybe TRBD1 (5 bases). Trimming removed 5 bases at V and 6 bases at J, with 13 bases between. Germline V gene lookup returns CDR1 SGHTA and CDR2 FQGNSA. The CDR3 length is 14 residues. CDR3 in amino acids: CASSTGDGHEKLFF. CDR3 nucleotide sequence: TGTGCCAGCAGCACTGGGGACGGCCATGAAAAACTGTTTTTT.

This chain connects TRBV12-5 to TRBJ2-7; no reliable D call. Trimming took 0 bases from V and 6 from J, leaving 15 bases between them. CDR3 length: 15 amino acids. Per the germline V gene, CDR1 is LGHNT and CDR2 is FRNRAP. Here the CDR3 DNA reads TGTGCTAGTGGTTTGGTGGTAGGATCCCCTTCCGAGCAGTACTTC. It encodes CASGLVVGSPSEQYF.

The chain links TRBV20-1 to TRBJ2-7, with D possibly TRBD1 on 5 matching bases. CDR3 length: 13 residues. Germline-derived CDR1 and CDR2 are DFQATT and SNEGSKA (reference sequence). Trimming removed 0 bases from V and 9 bases from J, with 15 bases in between. The CDR3 is CSARDPDIKGQYV. The CDR3 region has the DNA TGCAGTGCTAGAGATCCGGACATTAAAGGGCAGTACGTC.

The rearrangement joins TRBV6-6 to TRBJ1-4; possible D gene TRBD1, 6 bases. V lost 0 bases and J lost 7, with 9 bases in between. The CDR3 sequence is 14 residues long. Germline lookup yields CDR1 MNHNY and CDR2 SVGAGI (reference sequence). This CDR3 reads CASSYSLGGEKLFF. CDR3 DNA: TGTGCCAGCAGTTACTCTCTAGGGGGTGAAAAACTGTTTTTT.

This clonotype was seen a few times. The chain recombines TRBV24-1 with TRBJ2-7, with D possibly called TRBD1 or TRBD2 (6 bases each). CDR1 and CDR2 from the germline V gene are KGHDR and SFDVKD. V was pared by 6 bases and J by 7 bases, with 18 bases between. The CDR3 length is 14 residues. The CDR3 loop reads CATSRPEGVWEQYV. The CDR3 nucleotides read TGTGCCACCAGTCGTCCGGAGGGGGTTTGGGAGCAGTACGTC.

Written as DNA, the CDR3 is TGCGCCAGCAGCTCGACTAGCGGGGGGGCTTGGGAGACCCAGTACTTC. As protein: CASSSTSGGAWETQYF. J is TRBJ2-5 and V is TRBV5-1; 14 bases are a match to TRBD2. Germline CDR1 is SGHRS and CDR2 is YFSETQ. V shed 3 bases and J 5 bases; nucleotides not matched to a gene: 6. The CDR3 is 16 amino acids.

In its sample, this clonotype was seen a few times. This sequence joins TRBV11-2 and TRBJ2-6; the D is unclear. V was shortened by 1 base and J by 0 bases, with 4 bases between the two germline ends. The germline CDR1 and CDR2 sequences are SGHAT and FQNNGV. This CDR3 is 15 amino acids long. Here the CDR3 reads CASSLANSGANVLTF. For the CDR3, the DNA is TGTGCCAGCAGCTTAGCCAACTCTGGGGCCAACGTCCTGACTTTC.

This clonotype was found a few times. The rearrangement uses TRBV6-2 or TRBV6-3 and TRBJ2-1, with a tentative D call TRBD2 (5 bases). The CDR3 has 15 residues. CDR1 and CDR2 (germline): MNHEY, SVGEGT. V was clipped by 6 bases and J by 10 bases, with 22 bases between them. The CDR3 DNA is TGTGCCAGCAGGCTCCGGACTCCCCTAATTGCCGAGCAGTTCTTC. Translating it yields CASRLRTPLIAEQFF.

This clonotype was found a few times. CDR3 nucleotide sequence: TGTGCCAGCAGAAACGATGACAGGGAAAATCAGCCCCAGCATTTT. It encodes CASRNDDRENQPQHF. This chain links TRBV28 with TRBJ1-5; 7 bases map to TRBD1. Germline values: CDR1 MDHEN, CDR2 SYDVKM. The CDR3 sequence is 15 residues long. J lost 4 bases, V lost 6 bases, and 9 bases had no gene match.

This clonotype was seen a few times. The genes are TRBV3-1 and TRBJ2-5, with 8 nucleotides matching TRBD2. The germline V gene has CDR1 LGHDT and CDR2 YNNKEL (reference sequence). This CDR3 is 16 amino acids long. Trimming removed 2 bases from V and 3 bases from J; junction bases left unmatched: 8. The CDR3, as DNA: TGTGCCAGCAGCCAATTACCAGCGGGGGTAGAAGAGACCCAGTACTTC. Protein: CASSQLPAGVEETQYF.

This clonotype has more than one count but fewer than ten. V gene TRBV7-9 combines with J gene TRBJ2-5; a possible D gene is TRBD2 (5 bases). The V gene lost 5 bases and the J gene lost 5 bases, with 24 bases spanning the gap. The CDR3 spans 17 residues. Germline CDR1 is SEHNR and CDR2 is FQNEAQ (reference sequence). This CDR3 is CASSRRRTLAAAETQYF. CDR3 bases: TGTGCCAGCAGCAGGAGGCGGACCCTCGCGGCCGCGGAGACCCAGTACTTC.

This clonotype has a handful of counts. The rearrangement uses TRBV6-1 and TRBJ2-1; 7 bases are a match to TRBD2. CDR1 is MNHNS, CDR2 SASEGT, per germline. J gave up 10 bases and V 3 bases, and 9 bases lay outside the gene matches. CDR3 length: 14 residues. This chain's CDR3 is CASSDRGRGTEQFF. The CDR3 DNA reads as TGTGCCAGCAGTGATCGGGGGAGGGGTACCGAGCAGTTCTTC.

This clonotype was found a few times. J is TRBJ2-6 and V is TRBV29-1; D gene uncertain. Germline CDR1 is SQVTM and CDR2 is ANQGSEA. The CDR3 runs 11 residues. V was pared by 4 bases and J by 3 bases, with 1 base between. CDR3: CSVGGANVLTF. The CDR3 coding sequence is TGCAGCGTTGGTGGGGCCAACGTCCTGACTTTC. Using reference TRBV29-1 and TRBJ2-6 for the parts outside the CDR3, the full variable domain is SAVISQKPSRDICQRGTSLTIQCQVDSQVTMMFWYRQQPGQSLTLIATANQGSEATYESGFVIDKFPISRPNLTFSTLTVSNMSPEDSSIYLCSVGGANVLTFGAGSRLTVL.

This clonotype showed up many times. The gene calls are TRBV19 and TRBJ2-3; D gene uncertain. The ends were cut back, 4 bases at V and 3 bases at J, with 11 bases in the middle. The CDR3 consists of 14 residues. Germline CDR1 is LNHDA and CDR2 is SQIVND (reference sequence). This chain's CDR3 is CASSKPGQTDTQYF. DNA for the CDR3: TGTGCCAGTAGTAAACCCGGGCAGACAGATACGCAGTATTTT.

The chain couples TRBV7-9 to TRBJ2-1; 7 bases match TRBD2. The CDR3 consists of 16 residues. Germline lookup yields CDR1 SEHNR and CDR2 FQNEAQ (reference sequence). V lost 5 bases to trimming and J lost 0 bases; unmatched junction nucleotides: 7. The CDR3 protein is CASSVGRESSYNEQFF. For the CDR3, the DNA is TGTGCCAGCAGCGTGGGGCGGGAGAGCTCCTACAATGAGCAGTTCTTC. Using reference TRBV7-9 and TRBJ2-1 for the parts outside the CDR3, the full variable domain is DTGVSQNPRHKITKRGQNVTFRCDPISEHNRLYWYRQTLGQGPEFLTYFQNEAQLEKSRLLSDRFSAERPKGSFSTLEIQRTEQGDSAMYLCASSVGRESSYNEQFFGPGTRLTVL.

This clonotype showed up just a few times. The rearrangement links TRBV2 to TRBJ1-3; D may be TRBD1 (5 bases). There are 16 residues in the CDR3. The ends were cut back, 10 bases at V and 0 bases at J, with 19 bases in the middle. CDR1 and CDR2 (germline): SNHLY, FYNNEI. CDR3 protein: CATFGTGSDSGNTIYF. The CDR3, as DNA: TGTGCCACCTTCGGGACCGGCTCCGACTCTGGAAACACCATATATTTT.